This T cell receptor beta chain was identified in a study of blood T cell repertoires in COVID-19 (TCRdb year 2020). In the study overall: Samples from collaborators originated in the United States, Italy and Spain and spanned both the acute and convalescent phases of COVID-19. The repertoires were released in a freely available public database meant as a resource for research on the immune response to SARS-CoV-2. The samples were drawn from two sources: the first 160 participants of the ongoing ImmuneRACE study, and about 1,300 subjects contributed by 6 global collaborators. The dataset comprised deeply sampled blood TCRbeta repertoires from subjects exposed to, actively infected with, or recovered from COVID-19. The prospective study material was composed of cDNA or gDNA derived from T cells, B-cell-depleted T cells, or PBMCs. Nearly every sample came with metadata listing a de-identified subject ID, COVID-19 status, age in years and sex. Where HLA class I and class II types were available, the types were taken from metadata supplied by the sample provider, not from assay-based typing.

Study-level results and caveats: Clinical and demographic metadata were provided uncurated, with the amount varying by source and participant.

Details on this clone: This receptor's antigen is unknown. Base qualities were left out, and no much larger clone turns up one base away.

The immunoSEQ Assay, a bias-controlled multiplex PCR, was used to amplify TCRbeta CDR3 regions from genomic DNA. As for the original processing: Nucleated cell counts per sample were estimated from amplification of reference gene primers within the assay. To quantify the absolute abundance of each unique TCRbeta CDR3 rearrangement, sequence reads were collapsed and filtered. For each sample, productive Simpson clonality was calculated as the square root of Simpson's diversity index across productive rearrangements. This immuneACCESS table, as held by TCRdb, lists in-frame sequences with V and J called but not all clones. Of the missing ones, under half trace to an unresolved V gene in checked studies; the others have no known cause. V, J and clone size are those of that table, while D and trimming were read from the DNA. The sample contains fewer than 300,000 clones, approximately 77% of them found a single time. The top ten hold roughly 3% of the sample.

The collaborating institutions used their own protocols to collect whole blood in K2EDTA tubes. Collaborator samples were shipped for TCRbeta analysis as frozen whole blood, isolated PBMCs, or DNA extracted from either sample type. The origin of this receptor is a woman aged 18-29 years with acute or convalescent COVID-19. The specimen was peripheral blood.

The CDR3 corresponds to CASRTSSGVQETQYF. The base sequence is TGCGCCAGCCGTACTTCAAGCGGGGTACAAGAGACCCAGTACTTC. Recombination linked TRBV5-1 to TRBJ2-5; 7 central nucleotides agree with TRBD2. The germline V gene supplies CDR1 SGHRS and CDR2 YFSETQ. Ends trimmed: V by 7 bases, J by 2 bases; bases unmatched to a gene: 11. The CDR3 runs 15 amino acids, cysteine and phenylalanine included. The retained sequence is limited to the CDR3, 45 bases, with the frame set at the first base.